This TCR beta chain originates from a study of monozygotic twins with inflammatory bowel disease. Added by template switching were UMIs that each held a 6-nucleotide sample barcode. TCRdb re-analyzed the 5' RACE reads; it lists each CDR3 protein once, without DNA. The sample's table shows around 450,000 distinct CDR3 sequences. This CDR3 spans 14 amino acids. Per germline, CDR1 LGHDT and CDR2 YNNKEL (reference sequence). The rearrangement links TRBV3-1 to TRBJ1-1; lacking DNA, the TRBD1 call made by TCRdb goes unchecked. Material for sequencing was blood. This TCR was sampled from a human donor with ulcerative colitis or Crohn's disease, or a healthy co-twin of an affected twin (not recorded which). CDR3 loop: CASILRGRNTEAFF.